The rows below give T cell receptor beta chains drawn from one sample of a study of T cell responses to AZD1222 COVID-19 vaccine. Measured with immunoSEQ multiplex PCR; TCRdb has only the in-frame clones, and not every one. The sample has 95,000 to 110,000 clones; 80% to 95% are singletons. Here the sequenced sample was peripheral blood, taken on day 0 of AZD1222 vaccination. The origin of the receptors is an adult in good health. Both conserved end residues are part of each CDR3. The D gene is left open where the match is weak. Rows give clone size only sometimes, using once, few, many, or a class for an expanded clone.

V	J	D	size	length	DNA	CDR3
TRBV7-9	TRBJ2-2	.	.	12	TGTGCCAGCAGCTTGGTCACCGGGGAGCTGTTTTTT	CASSLVTGELFF
TRBV19	TRBJ2-7	TRBD2	few	15	TGTGCCAGTAGTACCACTAGCGGGAGACCATACGAGCAGTACTTC	CASSTTSGRPYEQYF
TRBV9	TRBJ2-7	.	.	14	TGTGCCAGCAGCGTAGGACGGAACTCCTACGAGCAGTACTTC	CASSVGRNSYEQYF
TRBV7-9	TRBJ1-1	.	.	14	TGTGCCAGCAGCTTACCAGCCGGGAACACTGAAGCTTTCTTT	CASSLPAGNTEAFF
TRBV4-2	TRBJ1-2	.	.	14	TGTGCCAGCAGCCAAATCGTCCAGGGCGATGGCTACACCTTC	CASSQIVQGDGYTF
TRBV5-5	TRBJ2-3	.	.	16	TGTGCCAGCAGCTTGGTTTCGAGGGGGGGTACAGATACGCAGTATTTT	CASSLVSRGGTDTQYF
TRBV21-1	TRBJ1-2	.	.	15	TGTGCCAGCAGCATAGGGGCCCGGCGCAACTATGGCTACACCTTC	CASSIGARRNYGYTF
TRBV29-1	TRBJ1-3	.	.	12	TGCAGCGTTGCCGGGCCTGGAAACACCATATATTTT	CSVAGPGNTIYF
TRBV3-1/TRBV3-2	TRBJ1-2	.	.	15	TGTGCCAGCAGCCAAGATGCGGGGGGATCGTATGGCTACACCTTC	CASSQDAGGSYGYTF
TRBV9	TRBJ2-1	.	.	14	TGTGCCAGCAGCGTAGCTCAGGGCTACAATGAGCAGTTCTTC	CASSVAQGYNEQFF
TRBV11-3	TRBJ2-1	.	.	14	TGTGCCAGCAGCCAGAGGGCAGCAGGTGATGAGCAGTTCTTC	CASSQRAAGDEQFF
TRBV3-1/TRBV3-2	TRBJ1-2	.	few	16	TGTGCCAGCAGCCAAGAGGGCAATCCGGGCCGAGATGGCTACACCTTC	CASSQEGNPGRDGYTF
TRBV7-3	TRBJ1-1	.	.	13	TGTGCCAGCAGCCCATACACAGGAGCTGAAGCTTTCTTT	CASSPYTGAEAFF
TRBV5-1	TRBJ1-4	.	.	16	TGCGCCAGCAGCTTAGGCGGCGCGGCAGGGAGTGAAAAACTGTTTTTT	CASSLGGAAGSEKLFF
TRBV18	TRBJ1-1	TRBD1	.	14	TGTGCCAGCTCACGACAGGGGACGGGCACTGAAGCTTTCTTT	CASSRQGTGTEAFF
TRBV18	TRBJ1-5	.	.	12	TGTGCCAGCTCCCCGCAGGGTCAGCCCCAGCATTTT	CASSPQGQPQHF